The clone carrying this T cell receptor beta chain was seen only a few times. This record belongs to a study of OX40 agonist ivuxolimab in advanced cancers. Study-wide context: Every patient in dose escalation had hepatocellular carcinoma, melanoma, renal cell or head and neck cancer.

Using immunoSEQ multiplex PCR, the repertoire was profiled, and TCRdb retains in-frame clones only, with some absent. The sample comprises around 80,000 clones, over 85% of which are singletons, and roughly 22% rests with the top ten. The germline CDR1 and CDR2 sequences are LNHDA and SQIVND (reference sequence). The germline V and J ends were trimmed by 5 bases and 4 bases, with 8 bases remaining between them. The CDR3 has 13 amino acids. The TCR was taken from an adult with an advanced solid tumor such as melanoma, head and neck, liver or kidney cancer. The genes are TRBV19 and TRBJ2-2; D not resolved. The starting material was CD4+ or CD8+ T cells sorted from blood, obtained in a trial of the OX40 agonist ivuxolimab. The CDR3: CASSVIGTGELFF. The CDR3 nucleotides read TGTGCCAGTAGTGTCATTGGCACCGGGGAGCTGTTTTTT.